One and the same sample provided the 3 T cell receptor beta chains below, sequenced in a study of high-grade serous ovarian cancer treatment subgroups. Libraries were prepared by immunoSEQ multiplex PCR; TCRdb keeps only in-frame clonotypes and omits some of them. Seen here are approximately 2,600 clones, approximately 77% observed once, and the top ten hold roughly 9.6%. Tumor samples were obtained before definitive surgery or chemotherapy. The sample was tumor tissue. These receptors all come from a human donor with high-grade serous ovarian cancer.

This clone came up a few times. V and J are TRBV7-6 and TRBJ1-3; D might be TRBD1 (6 bases). CDR1 SGHVS and CDR2 FNYEAQ come from the germline V gene. Deletions cut 2 bases from V and 4 bases from J, with 9 bases between. This CDR3 has 14 residues. The CDR3 spells CASSLRTDGNTIYF. The CDR3, as DNA: TGTGCCAGCAGCTTAAGGACAGACGGAAACACCATATATTTT.

The genes are TRBV5-4 and TRBJ2-1; 9 positions match TRBD1. Per germline, CDR1 SGHNT and CDR2 YYREEE (reference sequence). The CDR3 is made up of 15 amino acids. V lost 0 bases and J lost 12; bases outside the gene matches: 10. CDR3 in DNA: TGTGCCAGCAGCTTGGTGGACAGGGGCCGCACGGGGCAGTTCTTC. Its translation: CASSLVDRGRTGQFF.

This clone appeared a single time. The chain uses TRBV6-6 and TRBJ1-1; 8 bases are shared with TRBD1. The CDR3 runs to 13 residues. Germline loops: CDR1 MNHNY, CDR2 SVGAGI (reference sequence). The V and J ends lost 4 bases and 3 bases, in that order; junction bases with no gene match: 1. In nucleotides, the CDR3 is TGTGCCAGCAGTTTGGACAGGGACACTGAAGCTTTCTTT. This encodes CASSLDRDTEAFF.